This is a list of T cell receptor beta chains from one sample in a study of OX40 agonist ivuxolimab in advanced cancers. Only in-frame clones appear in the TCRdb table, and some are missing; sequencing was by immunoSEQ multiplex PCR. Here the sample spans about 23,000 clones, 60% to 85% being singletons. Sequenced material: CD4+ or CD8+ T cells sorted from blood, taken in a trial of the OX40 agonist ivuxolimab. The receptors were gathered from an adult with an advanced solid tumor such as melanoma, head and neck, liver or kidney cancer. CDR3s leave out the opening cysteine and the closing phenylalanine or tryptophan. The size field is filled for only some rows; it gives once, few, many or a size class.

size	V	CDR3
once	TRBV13	ASSFGLIRTGIHEQY
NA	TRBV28	ASSQGRGPTSGTYYNEQF
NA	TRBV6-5	ASSYSRTGGLMRAF
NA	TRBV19	ATSGTGGNQPQH
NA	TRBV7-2	ASSSSTLTKQY
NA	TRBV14	ASSQRLGGYEQY
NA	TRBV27	ASRRGSGGTQY
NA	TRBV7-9	ASSLGTGNNQPQH
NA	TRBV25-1	ASKPGHQNTEAF
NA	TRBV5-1	ASSPLPAAYNEQF
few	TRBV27	ASRATGVVEQY
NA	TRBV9	ASSVGQGSETQY
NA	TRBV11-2	ASSLQGDPYNEQF
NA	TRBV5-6	ASSLYGQGESPLH
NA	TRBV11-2	ASSLRTGANEQF